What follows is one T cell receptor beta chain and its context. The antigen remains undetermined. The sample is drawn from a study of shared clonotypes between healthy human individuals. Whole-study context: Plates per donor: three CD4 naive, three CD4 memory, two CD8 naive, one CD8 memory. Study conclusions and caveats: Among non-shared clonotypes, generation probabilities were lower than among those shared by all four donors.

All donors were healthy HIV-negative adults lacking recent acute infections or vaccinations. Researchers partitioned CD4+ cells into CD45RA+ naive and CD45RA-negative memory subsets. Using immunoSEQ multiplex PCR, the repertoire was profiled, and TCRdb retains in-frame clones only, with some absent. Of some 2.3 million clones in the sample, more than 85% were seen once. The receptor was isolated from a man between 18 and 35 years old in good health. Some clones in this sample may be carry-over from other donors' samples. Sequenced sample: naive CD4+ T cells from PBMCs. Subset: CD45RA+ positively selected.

CDR3 DNA sequence: TGTGCCATCAGTGTGACAGGGAACACTGAAGCTTTCTTT. The encoded protein is CAISVTGNTEAFF. V and J are TRBV10-3 and TRBJ1-1; the D gene is possibly TRBD1 (6 bases). Looked up from germline, CDR1 is ENHRY and CDR2 is SYGVKD. This CDR3 region has 13 residues. V lost 4 bases and J 1 base, leaving 7 bases between the germline ends.